Presented here are 5 T cell receptor beta chains from one specimen sequenced in a study of T cell responses to AZD1222 COVID-19 vaccine (dated by TCRdb to the early 2020s). The protocol used for the library was the immunoSEQ multiplex PCR assay. In its TCRdb copy, this immuneACCESS table keeps in-frame sequences only and misses some clones. Where compared with another copy, unresolved V genes explain less than half of these, and the others have no known cause. This sample has about 120,000 clones in its table, and approximately 85% of those were observed once. The ten largest clones take up 3.9% of the sample. According to the study, the label for this sample's time point signals: baseline before first vaccination. The sample's treatment or condition label, in plain terms: meningococcal conjugate vaccine given as trial control. The source material was peripheral blood, sampled on day 0 of MenACWY control vaccination. These receptors were obtained from an adult in good health.

The V call is TRBV7-6, the J call TRBJ2-2, with unresolved D. Germline-derived CDR1 and CDR2 are SGHVS and FNYEAQ. Deletions cut 1 base from V and 1 base from J, with 4 bases between. This CDR3 contains 14 residues. CDR3 DNA: TGTGCCAGCAGCTTAGAGGGGAACACCGGGGAGCTGTTTTTT. Residues: CASSLEGNTGELFF.

The CDR3: CASSLSGPDTGELFF. CDR3 nucleotide sequence: TGTGCCAGCAGTTTATCGGGCCCCGACACCGGGGAGCTGTTTTTT. The chain couples TRBV27 to TRBJ2-2; D is unclear. The CDR3 sequence is 15 residues long. The germline V gene has CDR1 MNHEY and CDR2 SMNVEV (reference sequence). Trimming shortened V by 0 bases and J by 3 bases, and 8 bases separated the two germline ends.

In nucleotides, the CDR3 is TGTGCCAGCAGCCAAAGGGACAGGGGATCCAACTATGGCTACACCTTC. Protein: CASSQRDRGSNYGYTF. V gene TRBV3-1 (or the pseudogene TRBV3-2) combines with J gene TRBJ1-2, with 10 bases matching TRBD1. This CDR3 has 16 amino acids. Germline CDR1 and CDR2: LGHDT and YNNKEL (reference sequence). Trimming removed 2 bases from V and 2 bases from J; junction bases left unmatched: 5.

The chain uses TRBV6-5 and TRBJ1-3; 7 nucleotides agree with TRBD1. The J segment lost 2 bases and the V segment lost 0 bases, leaving 4 bases of the junction unmatched. The germline V gene has CDR1 MNHEY and CDR2 SVGAGI. The CDR3 length is 16 residues. The chain's CDR3 is CASSYSGQSPGNTIYF. The CDR3 DNA sequence: TGTGCCAGCAGTTACTCGGGACAGAGCCCTGGAAACACCATATATTTT.

This chain uses TRBV30 with TRBJ1-6, with 7 bases matching TRBD1. Germline V CDR1 and CDR2: GTSNPN, SVGIG (reference sequence). V lost 3 bases, J lost 6 bases, and 5 bases stayed unmatched. This CDR3 has 14 amino acids. The CDR3 bases are TGTGCCTGGAGGAATAACAGGGGTAATTCACCCCTCCACTTT. Translation: CAWRNNRGNSPLHF.